This T cell receptor (beta chain) was recorded in a study of blood T cell repertoires in COVID-19. Study-level information: Samples representing acute and convalescent COVID-19 were sourced from the United States, Italy and Spain. From T cells, B-cell-depleted T cells, or PBMCs came the material, which was cDNA or gDNA.

Germline assignment: CDR1 SGHVS and CDR2 FQNEAQ. The CDR3 spans 14 residues. Losses at the gene ends were 5 bases for V and 2 bases for J; bases not matched to a gene: 6. Per the original methods: Estimates of nucleated cell counts were drawn from the amplification of reference gene primers. Only in-frame clones appear in the TCRdb table, and some are missing; sequencing was by immunoSEQ multiplex PCR. V, J and clone size derive from that table, while D and trimming were established from the DNA sequence. The sample includes 150,000 to 190,000 clones, 75% to 85% seen only once; the top ten take 0.5% to 0.65%.

What was sequenced was peripheral blood. The chain links TRBV7-8 to TRBJ2-7; 7 positions agree with TRBD1. The origin of this receptor is a man in his sixties with acute or convalescent COVID-19. The DNA for the CDR3 is TGTGCCAGCAGCCCTACCACAGGGGCCTACGAGCAGTACTTC. This codes for CASSPTTGAYEQYF. Combining the CDR3 with reference TRBV7-8 and TRBJ2-7 gives the whole variable domain GAGVSQSPRYKVAKRGQDVALRCDPISGHVSLFWYQQALGQGPEFLTYFQNEAQLDKSGLPSDRFFAERPEGSVSTLKIQRTQQEDSAVYLCASSPTTGAYEQYFGPGTRLTVT.